The present T cell receptor beta chain was sequenced within a study of blood T cell repertoires in COVID-19. For the study at large: Samples came from the United States, Italy and Spain, spanning acute and convalescent COVID-19. PBMCs, B-cell-depleted T cells, or T cells provided the cDNA or gDNA that made up the material.

The repertoire was sequenced with immunoSEQ multiplex PCR; TCRdb's copy has only in-frame clones and lacks some. This sample has some 73,000 clones, with about 80% found just once. Trimming at V came to 1 base and at J to 8 bases, leaving 10 bases not matched to a gene. Germline CDR1 reads LNHNV; CDR2 reads YYDKDF (reference sequence). The CDR3 loop spans 16 amino acids. The TCR was taken from a human donor in a cohort sampled during active COVID-19. The chain has TRBV15 and TRBJ1-4, with 7 bases that match TRBD1. Sequenced sample: peripheral blood. The CDR3 loop reads CATSRAKNRGSEKLFF. The DNA for the CDR3 is TGTGCCACCAGCAGAGCTAAGAACAGGGGATCCGAAAAACTGTTTTTT.